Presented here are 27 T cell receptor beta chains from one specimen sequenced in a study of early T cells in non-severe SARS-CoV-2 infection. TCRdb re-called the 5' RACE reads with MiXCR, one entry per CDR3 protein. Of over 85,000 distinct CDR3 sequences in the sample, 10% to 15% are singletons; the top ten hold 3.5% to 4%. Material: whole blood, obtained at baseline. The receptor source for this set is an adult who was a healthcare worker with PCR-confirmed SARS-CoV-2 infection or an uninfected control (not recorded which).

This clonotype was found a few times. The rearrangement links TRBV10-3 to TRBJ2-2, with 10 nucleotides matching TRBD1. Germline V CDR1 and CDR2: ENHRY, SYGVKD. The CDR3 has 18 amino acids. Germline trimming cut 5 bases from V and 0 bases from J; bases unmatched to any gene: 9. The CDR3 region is CAISPGQGLNANTGELFF. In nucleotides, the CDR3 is TGTGCCATCAGTCCGGGACAGGGGCTTAACGCGAACACCGGGGAGCTGTTTTTT.

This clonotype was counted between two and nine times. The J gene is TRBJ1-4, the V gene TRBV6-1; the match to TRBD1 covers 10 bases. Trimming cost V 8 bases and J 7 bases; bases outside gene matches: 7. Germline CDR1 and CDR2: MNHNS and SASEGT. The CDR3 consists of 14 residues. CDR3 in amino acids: CASGDRGLIEKLFF. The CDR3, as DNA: TGTGCCAGCGGGGACAGGGGCCTGATTGAAAAACTGTTTTTT.

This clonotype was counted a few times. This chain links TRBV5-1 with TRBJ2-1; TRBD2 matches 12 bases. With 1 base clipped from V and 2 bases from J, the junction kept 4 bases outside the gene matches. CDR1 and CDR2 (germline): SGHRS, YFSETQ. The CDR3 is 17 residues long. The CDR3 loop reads CASSLLAGGPAYNEQFF. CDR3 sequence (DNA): TGCGCCAGCAGCTTGCTAGCGGGGGGGCCAGCCTACAATGAGCAGTTCTTC.

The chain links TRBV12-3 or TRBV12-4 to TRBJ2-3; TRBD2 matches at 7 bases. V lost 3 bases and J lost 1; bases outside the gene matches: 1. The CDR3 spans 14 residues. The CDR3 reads CASSFAGGTDTQYF. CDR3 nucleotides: TGTGCCAGCAGTTTCGCGGGGGGCACAGATACGCAGTATTTT.

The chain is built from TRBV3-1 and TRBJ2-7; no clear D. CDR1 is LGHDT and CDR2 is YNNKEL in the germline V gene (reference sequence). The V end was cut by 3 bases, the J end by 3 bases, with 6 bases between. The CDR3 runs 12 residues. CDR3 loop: CASSHTGYEQYF. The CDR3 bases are TGTGCCAGCAGCCATACTGGCTACGAGCAGTACTTC.

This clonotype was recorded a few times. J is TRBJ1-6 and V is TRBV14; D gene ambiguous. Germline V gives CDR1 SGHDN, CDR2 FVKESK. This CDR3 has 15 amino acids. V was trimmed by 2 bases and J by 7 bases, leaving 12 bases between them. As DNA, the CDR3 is TGTGCCAGCAGCCAATCCCTCTTGGGAAATTCACCCCTCCACTTT. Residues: CASSQSLLGNSPLHF.

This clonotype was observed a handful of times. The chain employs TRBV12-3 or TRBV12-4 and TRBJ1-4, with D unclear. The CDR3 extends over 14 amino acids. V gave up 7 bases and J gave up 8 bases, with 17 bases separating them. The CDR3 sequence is CASNPVGYGEKLFF. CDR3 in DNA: TGTGCCAGCAACCCTGTGGGATATGGCGAAAAACTGTTTTTT.

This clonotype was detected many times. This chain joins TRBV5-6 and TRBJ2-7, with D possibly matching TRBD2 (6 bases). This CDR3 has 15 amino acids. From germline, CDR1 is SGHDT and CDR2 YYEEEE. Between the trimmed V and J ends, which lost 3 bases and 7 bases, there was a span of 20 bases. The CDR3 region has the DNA TGTGCCAGCAGCTCATGGCCGCGGGGCTCGGGTGAGCAGTACTTC. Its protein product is CASSSWPRGSGEQYF.

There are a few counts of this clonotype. CDR3: CASSELFAVPDEQYF. CDR3 DNA sequence: TGTGCCAGCAGTGAATTATTCGCAGTCCCTGACGAGCAGTACTTC. The chain employs TRBV25-1 and TRBJ2-7; unclear D gene. This CDR3 region has 15 residues. V gave up 1 base and J gave up 5 bases, with 15 bases separating them. Germline V gives CDR1 MGHDK, CDR2 SYGVNS.

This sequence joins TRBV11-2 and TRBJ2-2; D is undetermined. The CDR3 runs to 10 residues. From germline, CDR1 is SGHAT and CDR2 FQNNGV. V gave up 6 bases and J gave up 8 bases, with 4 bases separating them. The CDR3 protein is CASRIGELFF. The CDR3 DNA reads TGTGCCAGCAGAATAGGGGAGCTGTTTTTT.

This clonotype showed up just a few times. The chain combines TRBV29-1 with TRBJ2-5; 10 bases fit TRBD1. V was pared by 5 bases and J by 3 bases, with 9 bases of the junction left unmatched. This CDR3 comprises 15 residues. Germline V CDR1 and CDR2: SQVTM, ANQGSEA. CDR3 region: CSVSQTGTGEETQYF. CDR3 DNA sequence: TGCAGCGTTTCCCAAACCGGGACAGGGGAAGAGACCCAGTACTTC.

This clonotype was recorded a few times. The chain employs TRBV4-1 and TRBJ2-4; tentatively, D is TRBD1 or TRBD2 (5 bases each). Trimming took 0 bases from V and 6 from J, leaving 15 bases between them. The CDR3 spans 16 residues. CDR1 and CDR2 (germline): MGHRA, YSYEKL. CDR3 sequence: CASSQDRGAPRNIQYF. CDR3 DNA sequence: TGCGCCAGCAGCCAAGACCGAGGGGCCCCACGAAACATTCAGTACTTC.

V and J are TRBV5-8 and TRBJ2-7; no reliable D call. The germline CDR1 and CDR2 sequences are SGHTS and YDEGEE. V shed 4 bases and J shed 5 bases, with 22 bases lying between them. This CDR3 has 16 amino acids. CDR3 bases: TGTGCCAGCAGCCATTCTTTCCAGATACGACGGGACGAGCAGTACTTC. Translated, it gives CASSHSFQIRRDEQYF.

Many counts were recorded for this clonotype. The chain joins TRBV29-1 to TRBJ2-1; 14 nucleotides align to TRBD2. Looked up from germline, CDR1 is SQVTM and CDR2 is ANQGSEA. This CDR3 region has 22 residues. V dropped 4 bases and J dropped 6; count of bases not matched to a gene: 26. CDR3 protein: CSVGSLRSGTSGSVSRGNEQFF. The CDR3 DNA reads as TGCAGCGTTGGGTCTCTCAGATCCGGGACTAGCGGGAGCGTCTCTAGGGGCAATGAGCAGTTCTTC.

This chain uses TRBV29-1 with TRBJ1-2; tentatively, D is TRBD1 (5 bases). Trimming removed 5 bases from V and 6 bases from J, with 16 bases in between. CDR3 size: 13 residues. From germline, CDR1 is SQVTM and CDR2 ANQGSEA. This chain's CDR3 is CSVRGGSLNGYTF. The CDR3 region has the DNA TGCAGCGTTAGGGGAGGGTCCCTCAATGGCTACACCTTC.

The CDR3 bases are TGTGCCAGCAGCCAAGTAGCGGGGCTAACTGAAGCTTTCTTT. Protein: CASSQVAGLTEAFF. This rearrangement joins TRBV14 to TRBJ1-1; tentative D call: TRBD1 (5 bases). The CDR3 consists of 14 residues. Trimming removed 1 base at V and 5 bases at J, with 11 bases between. The V gene's germline CDR1 is SGHDN and CDR2 FVKESK.

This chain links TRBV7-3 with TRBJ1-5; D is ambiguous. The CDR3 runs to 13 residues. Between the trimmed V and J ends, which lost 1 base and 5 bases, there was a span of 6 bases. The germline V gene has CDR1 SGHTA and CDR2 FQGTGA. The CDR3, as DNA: TGTGCCAGCAGCTTAAGCCTGGATCAGCCCCAGCATTTT. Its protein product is CASSLSLDQPQHF.

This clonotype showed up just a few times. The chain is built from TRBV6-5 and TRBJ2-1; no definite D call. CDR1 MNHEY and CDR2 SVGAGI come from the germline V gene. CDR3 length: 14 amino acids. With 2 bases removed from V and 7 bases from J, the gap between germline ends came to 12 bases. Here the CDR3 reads CASSYLYPRNEQFF. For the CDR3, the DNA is TGTGCCAGCAGTTACCTTTATCCCCGGAATGAGCAGTTCTTC.

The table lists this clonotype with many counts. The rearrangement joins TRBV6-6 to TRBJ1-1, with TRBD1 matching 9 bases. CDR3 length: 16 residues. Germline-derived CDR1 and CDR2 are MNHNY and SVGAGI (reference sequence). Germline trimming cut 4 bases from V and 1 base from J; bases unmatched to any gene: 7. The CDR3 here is CASSFPQGAGNTEAFF. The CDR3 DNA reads TGTGCCAGCAGTTTTCCACAGGGGGCAGGGAACACTGAAGCTTTCTTT.

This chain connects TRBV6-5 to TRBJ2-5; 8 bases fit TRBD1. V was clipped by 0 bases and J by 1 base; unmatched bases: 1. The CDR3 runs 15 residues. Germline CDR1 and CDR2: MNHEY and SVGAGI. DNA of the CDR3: TGTGCCAGCAGTTACTCGGACAGGGCCCAAGAGACCCAGTACTTC. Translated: CASSYSDRAQETQYF.

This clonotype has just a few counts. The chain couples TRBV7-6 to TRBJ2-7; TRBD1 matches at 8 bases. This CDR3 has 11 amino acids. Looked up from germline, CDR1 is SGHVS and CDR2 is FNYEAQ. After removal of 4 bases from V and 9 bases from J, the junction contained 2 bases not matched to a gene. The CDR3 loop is CASSSQGGQYF. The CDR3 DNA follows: TGTGCCAGCAGCTCACAGGGGGGGCAGTACTTC. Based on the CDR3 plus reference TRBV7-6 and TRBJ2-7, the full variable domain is GAGVSQSPRYKVTKRGQDVALRCDPISGHVSLYWYRQALGQGPEFLTYFNYEAQQDKSGLPNDRFSAERPEGSISTLTIQRTEQRDSAMYRCASSSQGGQYFGPGTRLTVT.

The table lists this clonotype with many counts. The CDR3 here is CASSYPDGYTF. The CDR3 bases are TGTGCCAGCAGTTACCCCGATGGCTACACCTTC. The genes are TRBV28 and TRBJ1-2, with D unresolved. Germline values: CDR1 MDHEN, CDR2 SYDVKM. CDR3 length equals 11 residues. Trimming removed 4 bases at V and 6 bases at J, with 6 bases between.

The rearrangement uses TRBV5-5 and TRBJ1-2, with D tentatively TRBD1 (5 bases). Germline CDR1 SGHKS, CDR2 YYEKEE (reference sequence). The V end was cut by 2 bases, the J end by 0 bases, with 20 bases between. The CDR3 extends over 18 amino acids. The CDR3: CASSFTEGAIGANYGYTF. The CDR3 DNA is TGTGCCAGCAGCTTTACGGAAGGGGCGATCGGAGCTAACTATGGCTACACCTTC.

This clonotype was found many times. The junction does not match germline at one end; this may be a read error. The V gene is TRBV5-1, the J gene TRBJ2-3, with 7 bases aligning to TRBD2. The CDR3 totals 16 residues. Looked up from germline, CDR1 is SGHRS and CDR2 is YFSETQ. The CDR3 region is CASGLRSSGGTDTQYF. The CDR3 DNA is TGCGCCAGCGGCTTGAGGTCGAGCGGGGGCACAGATACGCAGTATTTT.

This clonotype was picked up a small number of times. The CDR3, as DNA: TGTGCTAGTGGTTCCGGACAGATCGATGAAAAACTGTTTTTT. This codes for CASGSGQIDEKLFF. V and J are TRBV12-5 and TRBJ1-4; TRBD1 might be the D (6 bases). Germline V gene lookup returns CDR1 LGHNT and CDR2 FRNRAP. The CDR3 sequence is 14 residues long. V was trimmed by 4 bases and J by 6 bases, leaving 12 bases between them.

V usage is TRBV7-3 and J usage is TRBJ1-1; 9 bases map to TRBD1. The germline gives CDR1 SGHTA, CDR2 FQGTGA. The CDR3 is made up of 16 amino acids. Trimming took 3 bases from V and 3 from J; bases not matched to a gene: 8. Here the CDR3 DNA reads TGTGCCAGCAGCTTCTCAGGACAGGGGCCGTACACTGAAGCTTTCTTT. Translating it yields CASSFSGQGPYTEAFF.

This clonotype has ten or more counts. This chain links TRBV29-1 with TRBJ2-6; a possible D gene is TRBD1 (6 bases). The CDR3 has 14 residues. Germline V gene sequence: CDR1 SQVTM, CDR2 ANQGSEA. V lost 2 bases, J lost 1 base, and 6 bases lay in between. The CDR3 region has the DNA TGCAGCGTTGAAAGGGGGTCTGGGGCCAACGTCCTGACTTTC. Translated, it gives CSVERGSGANVLTF.